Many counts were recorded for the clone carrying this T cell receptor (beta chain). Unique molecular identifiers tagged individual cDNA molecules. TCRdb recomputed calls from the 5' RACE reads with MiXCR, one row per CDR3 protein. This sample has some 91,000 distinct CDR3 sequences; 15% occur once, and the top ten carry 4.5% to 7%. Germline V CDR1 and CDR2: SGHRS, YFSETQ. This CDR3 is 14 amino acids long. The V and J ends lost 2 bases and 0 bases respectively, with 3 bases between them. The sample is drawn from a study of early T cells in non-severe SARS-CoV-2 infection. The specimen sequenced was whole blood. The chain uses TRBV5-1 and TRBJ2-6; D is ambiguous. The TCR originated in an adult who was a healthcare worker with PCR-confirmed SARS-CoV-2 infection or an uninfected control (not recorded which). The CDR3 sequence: CASSFHSGANVLTF. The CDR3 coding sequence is TGCGCCAGCAGCTTCCACTCTGGGGCCAACGTCCTGACTTTC.